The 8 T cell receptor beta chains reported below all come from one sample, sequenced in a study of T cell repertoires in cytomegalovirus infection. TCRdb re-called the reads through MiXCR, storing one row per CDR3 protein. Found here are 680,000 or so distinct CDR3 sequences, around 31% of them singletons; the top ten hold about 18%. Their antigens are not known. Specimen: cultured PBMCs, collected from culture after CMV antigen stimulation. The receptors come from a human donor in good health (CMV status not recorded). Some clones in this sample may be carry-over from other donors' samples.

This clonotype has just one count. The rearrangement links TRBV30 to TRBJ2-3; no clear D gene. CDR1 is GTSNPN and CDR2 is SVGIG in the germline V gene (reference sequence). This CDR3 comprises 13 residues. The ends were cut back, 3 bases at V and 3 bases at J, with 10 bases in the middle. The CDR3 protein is CAWRRDATDTQYF. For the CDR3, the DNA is TGTGCCTGGAGGAGAGACGCGACAGATACGCAGTATTTT.

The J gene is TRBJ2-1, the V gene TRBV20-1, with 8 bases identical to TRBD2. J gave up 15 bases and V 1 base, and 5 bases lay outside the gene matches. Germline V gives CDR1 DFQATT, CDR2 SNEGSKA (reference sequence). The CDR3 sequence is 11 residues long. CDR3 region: CSARAGLVGFF. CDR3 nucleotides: TGCAGTGCTAGAGCGGGACTAGTCGGGTTCTTC.

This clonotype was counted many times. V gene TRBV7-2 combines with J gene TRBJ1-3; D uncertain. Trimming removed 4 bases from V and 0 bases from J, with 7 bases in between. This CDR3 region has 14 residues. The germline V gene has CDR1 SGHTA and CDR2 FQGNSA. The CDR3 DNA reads TGTGCCAGCAGCTCGCAGAGCTCTGGAAACACCATATATTTT. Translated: CASSSQSSGNTIYF.

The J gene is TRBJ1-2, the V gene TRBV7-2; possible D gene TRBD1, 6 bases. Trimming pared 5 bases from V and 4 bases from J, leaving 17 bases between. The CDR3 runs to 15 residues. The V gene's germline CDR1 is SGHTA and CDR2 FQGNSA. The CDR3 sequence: CASSPGANRVYGYTF. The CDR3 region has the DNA TGTGCCAGCAGCCCAGGCGCAAACAGGGTCTATGGCTACACCTTC.

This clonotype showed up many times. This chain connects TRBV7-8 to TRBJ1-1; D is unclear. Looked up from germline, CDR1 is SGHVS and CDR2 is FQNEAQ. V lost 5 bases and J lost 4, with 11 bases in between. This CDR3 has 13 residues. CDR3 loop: CASSPVEGTEAFF. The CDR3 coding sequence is TGTGCCAGCAGCCCGGTGGAGGGCACTGAAGCTTTCTTT. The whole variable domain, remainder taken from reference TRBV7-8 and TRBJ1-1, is GAGVSQSPRYKVAKRGQDVALRCDPISGHVSLFWYQQALGQGPEFLTYFQNEAQLDKSGLPSDRFFAERPEGSVSTLKIQRTQQEDSAVYLCASSPVEGTEAFFGQGTRLTVV.

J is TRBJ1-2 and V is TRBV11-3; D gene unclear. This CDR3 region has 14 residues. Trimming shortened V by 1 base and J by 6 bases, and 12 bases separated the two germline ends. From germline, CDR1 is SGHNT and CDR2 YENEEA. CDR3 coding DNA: TGTGCCAGCAGCTTAGGTCCGGGGATGCATGGCTACACCTTC. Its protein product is CASSLGPGMHGYTF.

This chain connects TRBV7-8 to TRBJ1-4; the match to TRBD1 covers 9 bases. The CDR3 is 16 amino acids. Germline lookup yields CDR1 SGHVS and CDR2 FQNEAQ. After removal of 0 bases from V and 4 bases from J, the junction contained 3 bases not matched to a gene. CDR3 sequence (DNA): TGTGCCAGCAGCTTAGCACGGGACAGGGTTAATGAAAAACTGTTTTTT. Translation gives CASSLARDRVNEKLFF.

CDR3 DNA sequence: TGTGCCAGCACGGGGGGGAAGAACACCGGGGAGCTGTTTTTT. Protein: CASTGGKNTGELFF. The chain links TRBV2 to TRBJ2-2; 8 bases are a match to TRBD2. Germline CDR1 SNHLY, CDR2 FYNNEI. J lost 1 base, V lost 7 bases, and 2 bases had no gene match. The CDR3 consists of 14 residues.